Below are 30 T cell receptor beta chains sequenced from a single sample in a study of blood T cells in healthy people across ages. A J-beta primer mix and a sample-barcoded 5' primer were used in a second PCR of about 7 to 11 cycles. MiXCR, run by TCRdb on the 5' RACE reads, gives a single entry per CDR3 protein. Among 1.5 million to 2 million distinct CDR3 sequences listed, less than 50% were seen once. Sequenced sample: blood. These receptors were obtained from a woman between 35 and 50 years old in good health.

The V call is TRBV12-3 or TRBV12-4, the J call TRBJ2-5, with 10 bases that match TRBD2. J gave up 3 bases and V 5 bases, and 6 bases lay outside the gene matches. The CDR3 runs 15 residues. As DNA, the CDR3 is TGTGCCAGCAGTCCATTTAGCGGGGGGAAAGAGACCCAGTACTTC. Translation: CASSPFSGGKETQYF.

This chain joins TRBV24-1 and TRBJ2-3; D is perhaps TRBD1 (6 bases). Trimming removed 8 bases from V and 2 bases from J, with 13 bases in between. The CDR3 extends over 14 amino acids. CDR1 is KGHDR, CDR2 SFDVKD, per germline. The CDR3 DNA reads TGTGCCACCAAGCAGGGGATGGACACAGATACGCAGTATTTT. This encodes CATKQGMDTDTQYF.

Points on this clonotype: A junction boundary mismatches the germline segment, possibly from a read error. The chain couples TRBV9 to TRBJ2-3; D assignment may be TRBD1 or TRBD2 (6 bases each). CDR1 is SGDLS and CDR2 is YYNGEE in the germline V gene. CDR3 length: 15 residues. The CDR3 reads CANSEGGSRTDTQYF. CDR3 bases: TGTGCCAACAGCGAGGGGGGTTCTCGCACAGATACGCAGTATTTT.

J is TRBJ2-5 and V is TRBV29-1; 7 positions match TRBD1. Germline CDR1 is SQVTM and CDR2 is ANQGSEA. V lost 2 bases to trimming and J lost 11 bases; unmatched junction nucleotides: 17. The CDR3 is made up of 15 amino acids. The CDR3 here is CSVETPGTEYNEQYF. CDR3 nucleotides: TGCAGCGTTGAAACCCCCGGGACAGAATACAATGAGCAGTACTTC.

V is TRBV13 and J is TRBJ2-3; D is ambiguous. In germline, CDR1 is PRHDT, CDR2 FYEKMQ (reference sequence). Trimming cost V 4 bases and J 4 bases, with 12 bases left between them. The CDR3 runs to 14 residues. The CDR3 DNA sequence: TGTGCCAGCAGCTCTGGCCGTGGTTCAGATACGCAGTATTTT. It is translated as CASSSGRGSDTQYF.

This chain connects TRBV21-1 to TRBJ2-7; no check of the table's D call, TRBD2, against the DNA was made. TRBV21-1 is noted as a pseudogene. The CDR3 length is 20 residues. Here the CDR3 DNA reads TGTGCCAGCAGCTTTGGGACTAGCGGGGGGCGAGGACCAATCTCCTACGAGCAGTACTTC. This gives the protein CASSFGTSGGRGPISYEQYF.

The chain combines TRBV18 with TRBJ1-6, with a possible D match to TRBD1 (5 bases). V was cut by 1 base and J by 11 bases, with 15 bases left in between. This CDR3 comprises 15 residues. Germline V gives CDR1 KGHSH, CDR2 LQKENI. This CDR3 reads CASSPRDLPNPPLHF. The CDR3 nucleotides read TGTGCCAGCTCACCACGGGACCTACCCAATCCACCCCTCCACTTT.

The rearrangement links TRBV7-2 to TRBJ2-4; D gene uncertain. Trimming stripped 4 bases from V and 0 bases from J, with 16 bases between. Per germline, CDR1 SGHTA and CDR2 FQGNSA. The CDR3 is 17 residues long. The chain's CDR3 is CASSSQSETLAKNIQYF. CDR3 bases: TGTGCCAGCAGCTCCCAGTCTGAGACCCTAGCCAAAAACATTCAGTACTTC. The entire variable domain, with the rest obtained from reference TRBV7-2 and TRBJ2-4, is as follows: GAGVSQSPSNKVTEKGKDVELRCDPISGHTALYWYRQSLGQGLEFLIYFQGNSAPDKSGLPSDRFSAERTGGSVSTLTIQRTQQEDSAVYLCASSSQSETLAKNIQYFGAGTRLSVL.

This rearrangement joins TRBV20-1 to TRBJ2-5; no clear D gene. The end of the DNA is better explained by TRBJ2-7, so the J call may be wrong. Germline CDR1 is DFQATT and CDR2 is SNEGSKA (reference sequence). CDR3 length: 16 residues. CDR3 coding DNA: TGCAGTGCTAAGCATAAGGGTCCGATCCCCCACTACGAGCAGTACTTC. Amino acid sequence: CSAKHKGPIPHYEQYF.

This clonotype occurred many times. The chain has TRBV29-1 and TRBJ2-5; D is undetermined. Trimming stripped 8 bases from V and 9 bases from J, with 13 bases between. This CDR3 is 10 amino acids long. From germline, CDR1 is SQVTM and CDR2 ANQGSEA. Here the CDR3 reads CSSGSIPQYF. In DNA, the CDR3 is TGCAGCTCCGGATCAATCCCCCAGTACTTC.

Points on this clonotype: At one boundary the junction diverges from the germline segment, which might be a read error. This sequence joins TRBV7-8 and TRBJ2-7; D unresolved. CDR3 length: 12 amino acids. Germline V gene sequence: CDR1 SGHVS, CDR2 FQNEAQ. The CDR3 coding sequence is TGTGCCAGAAGCTCCGGGTCCTACGAGCAGTACTTC. This sequence encodes CARSSGSYEQYF.

The rearrangement uses TRBV20-1 and TRBJ1-2; TRBD1 might be the D (5 bases). The germline V gene encodes CDR1 DFQATT and CDR2 SNEGSKA (reference sequence). Trimming shortened V by 1 base and J by 8 bases, and 14 bases separated the two germline ends. This CDR3 region has 13 residues. The DNA for the CDR3 is TGCAGTGCTAGAGTAGGGACGTCGTTCGGCTACACCTTC. Translation: CSARVGTSFGYTF.

This clonotype has only a few counts. This rearrangement joins TRBV20-1 to TRBJ2-7, with TRBD2 as a possible D gene (7 bases). The CDR3 length is 16 residues. V was pared by 1 base and J by 0 bases, with 16 bases between. Germline CDR1 DFQATT, CDR2 SNEGSKA (reference sequence). Written as DNA, the CDR3 is TGCAGTGCTAGAGGGGGGCTGGGGGGGCCCTCCTACGAGCAGTACTTC. Encoded protein: CSARGGLGGPSYEQYF.

This clonotype is a singleton in its sample. V usage is TRBV5-1 and J usage is TRBJ2-5, with D tentatively TRBD2 (6 bases). V was pared by 3 bases and J by 3 bases, with 18 bases between. The V gene's germline CDR1 is SGHRS and CDR2 YFSETQ. The CDR3 spans 16 residues. CDR3 coding DNA: TGCGCCAGCAGCTACCCAGGGACTGGATCTAAAGAGACCCAGTACTTC. This sequence encodes CASSYPGTGSKETQYF.

A few counts support this clonotype. The chain uses TRBV6-2 or TRBV6-3 and TRBJ2-1, with 9 bases fitting TRBD1. CDR3 length: 16 residues. The V and J ends lost 10 bases and 4 bases, in that order; junction bases with no gene match: 14. Looked up from germline, CDR1 is MNHEY and CDR2 is SVGEGT. The CDR3 region has the DNA TGTGCCACCATTGACCGGGACAGGGAACCTTACAATGAGCAGTTCTTC. Its translation is CATIDRDREPYNEQFF.

V usage is TRBV2 and J usage is TRBJ2-1; TRBD1 matches 7 bases. Germline V gene lookup returns CDR1 SNHLY and CDR2 FYNNEI. CDR3 length equals 16 residues. V was clipped by 7 bases and J by 3 bases; unmatched bases: 12. The CDR3 spells CASMRSPGDSYNEQFF. Written as DNA, the CDR3 is TGTGCCAGCATGAGATCCCCCGGGGACAGCTACAATGAGCAGTTCTTC.

The chain employs TRBV20-1 and TRBJ1-4; 8 bases line up with TRBD1. This CDR3 has 16 amino acids. CDR1 and CDR2 (germline): DFQATT, SNEGSKA (reference sequence). With V trimmed by 0 bases and J by 4 bases, 7 bases remained unmatched. CDR3 in DNA: TGCAGTGCTAGAGATTCCGGACAGGGCAGTAATGAAAAACTGTTTTTT. Its protein is CSARDSGQGSNEKLFF.

The rearrangement uses TRBV20-1 and TRBJ2-1, with 7 bases that match TRBD1. V gave up 3 bases and J gave up 6 bases; unmatched junction bases: 5. Germline assignment: CDR1 DFQATT and CDR2 SNEGSKA (reference sequence). The CDR3 is made up of 13 amino acids. The CDR3 here is CSASATGVNEQFF. CDR3 bases: TGCAGTGCTAGTGCTACAGGGGTCAATGAGCAGTTCTTC.

This clonotype appeared a few times. The J gene is TRBJ2-7, the V gene TRBV20-1, with 8 bases lining up with TRBD1. Germline lookup yields CDR1 DFQATT and CDR2 SNEGSKA (reference sequence). Trimming took 3 bases from V and 3 from J; bases not matched to a gene: 4. The CDR3 covers 13 residues. The CDR3: CSASAGGVYEQYF. The CDR3 region has the DNA TGCAGTGCTAGCGCAGGGGGCGTCTACGAGCAGTACTTC.

The V and J genes are TRBV11-2 and TRBJ2-5; 9 positions agree with TRBD2. V shed 5 bases and J 5 bases; nucleotides not matched to a gene: 9. This CDR3 contains 15 residues. Germline V lookup: CDR1 SGHAT, CDR2 FQNNGV. CDR3 amino acids: CASSPLAGVMETQYF. CDR3 sequence (DNA): TGTGCCAGCAGCCCCTTAGCGGGAGTCATGGAGACCCAGTACTTC.

This clonotype was counted only a few times. In DNA form, the CDR3 reads TGCGCCAGCAGCTTGTCCGTCCGGGAGGGGGTGTCCTACGAGCAGTACTTC. This gives the protein CASSLSVREGVSYEQYF. This chain uses TRBV5-1 with TRBJ2-7; TRBD2 agrees at 8 bases. CDR3 size: 17 residues. V dropped 1 base and J dropped 1; count of bases not matched to a gene: 10. Germline V CDR1 and CDR2: SGHRS, YFSETQ.

The chain couples TRBV20-1 to TRBJ1-2; 7 bases map to TRBD1. J lost 3 bases, V lost 2 bases, and 12 bases had no gene match. This CDR3 is built from 16 residues. Germline values: CDR1 DFQATT, CDR2 SNEGSKA (reference sequence). CDR3 bases: TGCAGTGCTAGAACGGGACAGAATTCCCCTTACTATGGCTACACCTTC. Protein: CSARTGQNSPYYGYTF.

This clonotype was seen at least ten times. Relative to the germline gene, one junction end is altered; a read error may explain this. The gene calls are TRBV7-3 and TRBJ1-1; a weak D match, TRBD1 (5 bases). This CDR3 is 13 amino acids long. Per germline, CDR1 SGHTA and CDR2 FQGTGA. The CDR3 loop is CASSLGVGTEAFF. CDR3 DNA: TGCGCCAGCAGCTTGGGGGTAGGAACTGAAGCTTTCTTT.

The rearrangement joins TRBV5-1 to TRBJ2-5; D call uncertain. Trimming took 2 bases from V and 5 from J, leaving 19 bases between them. The CDR3 totals 16 residues. The germline CDR1 and CDR2 sequences are SGHRS and YFSETQ. CDR3 DNA: TGCGCCAGCAGCTTAGGTCGCGGCCCACCCGAGGAGACCCAGTACTTC. The encoded protein is CASSLGRGPPEETQYF.

Points on this clonotype: One end of the junction fails to match germline, which may point to a read error. V and J are TRBV15 and TRBJ2-5; 9 bases map to TRBD2. This CDR3 spans 13 amino acids. The germline gives CDR1 LNHNV, CDR2 YYDKDF (reference sequence). The CDR3 bases are TGTGTCACCAGTATCGGACTAGCGCAGACCCAGTACTTC. Translating gives CVTSIGLAQTQYF.

The genes are TRBV28 and TRBJ2-3; TRBD2 matches at 8 bases. Germline CDR1 MDHEN, CDR2 SYDVKM. Germline trimming cut 1 base from V and 2 bases from J; bases unmatched to any gene: 2. The CDR3 totals 15 residues. Written as DNA, the CDR3 is TGTGCCAGCAGTTTATCTAGCGGGTACACAGATACGCAGTATTTT. This codes for CASSLSSGYTDTQYF.

The genes are TRBV25-1 and TRBJ1-2; D is undetermined. Deletions cut 8 bases from V and 4 bases from J, with 14 bases between. Germline V gene data show CDR1 as MGHDK and CDR2 as SYGVNS. There are 13 residues in the CDR3. CDR3 residues: CASSDPIGYGYTF. The CDR3 DNA reads as TGTGCCAGCTCCGACCCCATAGGCTATGGCTACACCTTC.

Turning to this clonotype: A much larger clone sits a single nucleotide away, making a read error possible. V usage is TRBV4-1 and J usage is TRBJ1-6, with a tentative D call TRBD1 (6 bases). Germline V lookup: CDR1 MGHRA, CDR2 YSYEKL. This CDR3 region has 17 residues. V was clipped by 4 bases and J by 6 bases, with 19 bases between them. The CDR3: CASSPDRTRGSNSPLHF. For the CDR3, the DNA is TGCGCCAGCAGCCCAGACAGGACCCGAGGAAGTAATTCACCCCTCCACTTT.

This chain's CDR3 is CASSFRGAREKLFF. In DNA, the CDR3 is TGTGCCAGCAGCTTCCGGGGGGCGCGGGAAAAACTGTTTTTT. J is TRBJ1-4 and V is TRBV7-9, with a weak D call TRBD1 (6 bases). The CDR3 has 14 residues. Germline CDR1 reads SEHNR; CDR2 reads FQNEAQ (reference sequence). The V and J ends lost 3 bases and 8 bases respectively, with 13 bases between them. The full variable domain, its missing parts supplied by reference TRBV7-9 and TRBJ1-4, is DTGVSQNPRHKITKRGQNVTFRCDPISEHNRLYWYRQTLGQGPEFLTYFQNEAQLEKSRLLSDRFSAERPKGSFSTLEIQRTEQGDSAMYLCASSFRGAREKLFFGSGTQLSVL.

This clonotype was recorded a few times. The chain has TRBV13 and TRBJ2-1; 9 bases line up with TRBD1. The CDR3 loop spans 18 amino acids. Germline CDR1 reads PRHDT; CDR2 reads FYEKMQ (reference sequence). Germline trimming cut 2 bases from V and 6 bases from J; bases unmatched to any gene: 14. The chain's CDR3 is CASSLRPGTGWGSNEQFF. The CDR3, as DNA: TGTGCCAGCAGCTTACGTCCCGGGACAGGGTGGGGTTCCAATGAGCAGTTCTTC.